This T cell receptor beta chain was identified in a study of T cell repertoires in cytomegalovirus infection. This CDR3 spans 16 amino acids. Trimming at V came to 0 bases and at J to 4 bases, leaving 7 bases not matched to a gene. The germline V gene has CDR1 SGHRS and CDR2 YFSETQ. TCRdb re-analysed the reads in MiXCR, keeping a single row per CDR3 protein. Of 650,000 to 850,000 distinct CDR3 sequences in the sample, 29% were seen once. Worth noting for this clonotype: Its antigen is as yet unknown.

The receptor comes from a human donor in good health (CMV status not recorded). Some clones in this sample may be carry-over from other donors' samples. The chain employs TRBV5-1 and TRBJ2-3; 8 nucleotides line up with TRBD1. Sequences were derived from cultured CD8+ T cells from PBMCs, sampled from culture after CMV antigen stimulation. The CDR3 DNA sequence: TGCGCCAGCAGCTTGGCCGGGACAGGAGTTTCAGATACGCAGTATTTT. Translating gives CASSLAGTGVSDTQYF.